The T cell receptor (beta chain) described here comes from a study of shared clonotypes between healthy human individuals (dated by TCRdb to 2020 to 2021). For the wider study: A couple of women and a few men aged 18 to 49 years were included in the cohort. For each donor, CD4 naive and CD4 memory were each run on three plates, CD8 naive on two plates, and CD8 memory on one plate. To estimate repertoire size and how much clonotype sharing occurs between individuals, the study deeply sequenced the blood TCR repertoires of roughly 5 healthy adults. To increase sequencing depth and limit assay-specific biases, TCR repertoire library preparation and sequencing were carried out by different laboratories using diverse techniques. Per donor, leukapheresis produced somewhere between about 0.9 and 9 billion PBMCs. General study outcomes and caveats: Estimated clonotype richness was generally larger for naive than for memory subsets. Based on pairwise subsampling, the degree of clonotype sharing among donors was expected to be affected by sequencing depth. The genetic and exposure-history diversity represented was limited by the small number of donors. Sampling was limited to blood, and TCR repertoires in tissue likely differ from TCR repertoires in blood. Rarefaction of sorted-subset datasets indicated incomplete sequencing despite the large sequencing depth. Sharing across a few donors was observed for about 5% of naive CD4, over 3% of naive CD8, roughly 2.4% of memory CD4, and approximately 0.41% of memory CD8 clonotypes. Clonotypes shared by all four sorted-subset donors showed higher generation probabilities than non-shared clonotypes.

Using the deep immunoSEQ assay, TCR CDR3 regions were amplified from genomic DNA by multiplex PCR. Extracted genomic DNA from each cell subset was distributed evenly across all wells of several immunoSEQ 96-well plates, and each plate was treated as a replicate. Each replicate PCR for sorted subsets received 150 to 250 ng genomic DNA, equal to about 30,000 T cell genomes. Purified libraries were measured with a Qubit 3.0 fluorometer, size-checked on a Bioanalyzer 2100, and measured again with the KAPA Library Quantification kit. Every immunoSEQ 96-well plate was sequenced on a separate single-read 150-cycle Illumina NextSeq 550 flow cell. The authors' pipeline ran thus. Because the immunoSEQ output held only junctional sequences and lacked quality scores, the filtering could not match the filtering applied to full-length reads. To assign V/J genes and CDR3, sequences were annotated against IMGT germline references using PyIR, a Python wrapper for IgBLAST v1.9. Any read was removed if the V/J assignment was weak (E-value above 1e-6), the CDR3 was missing, or the read contained stop codons, out-of-frame junctions, or ambiguous translated residues. V3J clonotypes were defined as sequences sharing an identical inferred V gene, J gene, and CDR3 amino acid sequence. Percentage overlap between repertoires was computed as shared unique clonotypes divided by the size of the smaller repertoire. Three approaches were used to assess repertoire richness: RTK rarefaction, the Chao1 estimator, and Recon v2.1 estimates of unobserved clonotypes. OLGA was used to compute generation probabilities for all TCRbeta clonotypes that the gDNA method yielded from a few donors. The clones in this table, taken by TCRdb from immuneACCESS, are in-frame only. Not every clone is retained; where verified, under half of the shortfall comes from an unresolved V gene, and the cause of the rest is unknown. The V and J calls and clone size are taken from that table; D and trimming were inferred from the DNA. The sample table lists roughly 2 million clones, about 95% of them with a count of one. The top ten clones comprise 0.85% to 1.3% of the sample.

Of note for this clone: The clone's antigen remains unknown. No base qualities exist here, and no much larger clone lies one base off it.

The germline V gene gives CDR1 as MGHRA and CDR2 as YSYEKL. From the cysteine through the phenylalanine, the CDR3 covers 15 amino acids. The read is trimmed to its CDR3 DNA, 45 bases read in frame from base 1. V and J lose 3 bases and 1 base, and a span of 12 bases separates them. For the CD8 naive samples, CD45RO-negative cells were positively selected for CCR7, yielding a CD45RA+CCR7+ population from which TemRA cells were excluded. Donors were healthy HIV-negative adults with no recently reported acute infections or vaccinations. All donors were Caucasian adults living in Nashville, Tennessee, USA. Blood was obtained by leukapheresis, after which PBMCs were separated by Ficoll-Histopaque density gradient centrifugation and cryopreserved in liquid nitrogen vapor phase. Analytical flow cytometry was used to check the purity and quantity of every magnetically sorted T cell population. From each sorted fraction, genomic DNA was isolated and quantified by UV absorbance on a Nanodrop 2000c.

The source is a man aged 18 to 30 in good health. The chain employs TRBV4-1 and TRBJ2-5; TRBD1 is perhaps the D gene, given 7 matching bases. The sequenced sample consisted of naive CD8+ T cells sorted from blood. The cell subset or site label here, explained by the study, means: CD45RA+CCR7+. For the CDR3, the sequence is CASSHTRGAQETQYF. The DNA sequence is TGCGCCAGCAGCCATACCAGGGGGGCCCAAGAGACCCAGTACTTC.